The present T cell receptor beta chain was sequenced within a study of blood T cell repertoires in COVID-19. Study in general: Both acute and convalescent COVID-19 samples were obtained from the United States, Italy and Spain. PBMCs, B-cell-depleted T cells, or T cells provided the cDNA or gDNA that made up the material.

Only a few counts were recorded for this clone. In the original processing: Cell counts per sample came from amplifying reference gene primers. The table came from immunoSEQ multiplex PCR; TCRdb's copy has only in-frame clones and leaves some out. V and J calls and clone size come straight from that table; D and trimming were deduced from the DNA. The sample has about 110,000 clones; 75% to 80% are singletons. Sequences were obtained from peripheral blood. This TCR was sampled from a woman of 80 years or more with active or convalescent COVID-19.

CDR3 in amino acids: CASSPLGAGSFTGELFF. The CDR3 DNA is TGCGCCAGCAGCCCGTTAGGGGCAGGGTCGTTCACCGGGGAGCTGTTTTTT. This sequence joins TRBV4-1 and TRBJ2-2; the D gene is possibly TRBD1 (5 bases). V lost 4 bases, J lost 4 bases, and 19 bases lay in between. Germline CDR1 is MGHRA and CDR2 is YSYEKL. This CDR3 has 17 amino acids.